Many counts were recorded for the clone carrying this TCR beta chain. Read sequence stops 3 residues before the CDR3 end, and the germline J gene provides the missing end. Sequencing used immunoSEQ multiplex PCR; TCRdb keeps in-frame clones, though not all of them. Captured here are approximately 58,000 clones, none seen once; the top ten comprise 5.4%. Germline V gene data show CDR1 as SGHNT and CDR2 as YYREEE (reference sequence). This CDR3 contains 14 residues. Trimming pared 4 bases from V and 0 bases from J, leaving 8 bases between. This record comes from a study of T cell clonality in common variable immunodeficiency.

This receptor was taken from a person aged 18-69 years in good health. The rearrangement uses TRBV5-4 and TRBJ2-1; TRBD1 is a possible D gene (6 bases). What was sequenced was peripheral blood mononuclear cells. The CDR3 loop reads CASSKDSSYNEQFF. The sequenced part of the CDR3 DNA is TGTGCCAGCAGCAAGGACAGCTCCTACAATGAG.